A selection of T cell receptor beta chains follows, all from one sample in a study of monozygotic twins with inflammatory bowel disease. Following a re-call of the 5' RACE reads, TCRdb has one entry per CDR3 protein and lacks DNA. The sample yields approximately 390,000 distinct CDR3 sequences, of which the top ten take up around 2.3%. The sequenced sample consisted of blood. The receptors were sampled from a human donor with ulcerative colitis or Crohn's disease, or a healthy co-twin of an affected twin (not recorded which). CDR3s include the opening cysteine and the closing phenylalanine or tryptophan.

J	V	CDR3
TRBJ1-2	TRBV10-3	CAISELQGPIYGYTF
TRBJ1-1	TRBV7-2	CASSLEAGTTEAFF
TRBJ1-3	TRBV18	CASSPSSRQVSGNTIYF
TRBJ1-6	TRBV12-3/TRBV12-4	CASSMGTDNSPLHF
TRBJ1-6	TRBV3-1	CASSQEGLRTPLHF
TRBJ1-4	TRBV3-1	CASRKTGGEKLFF
TRBJ2-1	TRBV4-1	CASSHTTGTSGIEQFF
TRBJ1-1	TRBV10-3	CAISERGGTEAFF
TRBJ2-1	TRBV7-9	CASSFTTSGRSNEQFF
TRBJ2-7	TRBV9	CASSVARGTEQYF
TRBJ2-2	TRBV7-2	CASSLFPNTGELFF
TRBJ2-1	TRBV27	CASSSSGTGPNEQFF
TRBJ2-1	TRBV7-3	CASSPIPGRVSSSYNEQFF
TRBJ1-2	TRBV5-1	CASSLEGGDVRGYTF
TRBJ2-7	TRBV11-2	CASSQGPGGSSYEQYF
TRBJ2-3	TRBV28	CASKAGSTDTQYF
TRBJ1-2	TRBV5-1	CASSSGMGGYYGYTF
TRBJ2-1	TRBV9	CASNPTGAHNEQFF
TRBJ1-1	TRBV7-9	CASSLGDLGAFF
TRBJ1-1	TRBV4-3	CASSQGKGRNTEAFF
TRBJ1-2	TRBV3-1	CASSPGTGSGGGYTF
TRBJ2-5	TRBV7-6	CASSLGLAGAKQETQYF
TRBJ2-1	TRBV7-3	CASSPLARNELFF
TRBJ1-2	TRBV18	CASSPPTGTDGYTF
TRBJ2-1	TRBV7-2	CASSLGTSGSSEQFF
TRBJ1-1	TRBV7-9	CASSTLGPEAFF
TRBJ2-3	TRBV7-2	CASTRDLAGVPDTQYF
TRBJ1-2	TRBV5-1	CASSLGSARDYGYTF
TRBJ2-2	TRBV5-1	CASSWREIGPGTGELFF
TRBJ2-7	TRBV20-1	CSAPPGQSSYEQYF
TRBJ1-4	TRBV29-1	CSVGEGVGEKLFF
TRBJ1-1	TRBV5-1	CASSLEGLNTEAFF
TRBJ2-5	TRBV20-1	CSASRHQETQYF
TRBJ1-5	TRBV7-2	CASSLAGVGGAQIQPQHF
TRBJ2-7	TRBV2	CASSAPGRSYEQYF
TRBJ2-7	TRBV19	CASSVDGTSGYEQYF
TRBJ2-1	TRBV7-2	CASSLQGAGASYNEQFF
TRBJ2-7	TRBV5-5	CASSLQQASYEQYF
TRBJ2-3	TRBV5-1	CASGQGSLNTDTQYF
TRBJ2-2	TRBV10-3	CATTGQTGELFF
TRBJ2-2	TRBV14	CASSREREYTGELFF
TRBJ1-5	TRBV20-1	CSASTDTYQPQHF
TRBJ2-7	TRBV20-1	CSASRRGSVGEQYF
TRBJ2-7	TRBV5-1	CASSPGQGYAYEQYF
TRBJ1-4	TRBV10-3	CAISELGTGREKLFF
TRBJ1-4	TRBV20-1	CSAEPYFEDHEKLFF
TRBJ2-3	TRBV30	CAWSLGGTDTQYF
TRBJ2-1	TRBV6-4	CASAGLAGNEQFF
TRBJ2-2	TRBV6-1	CASRGGLGLDTGELFF
TRBJ2-3	TRBV7-9	CASSLELSDDTQYF
TRBJ2-1	TRBV7-9	CASGSNRVSNEQFF
TRBJ2-7	TRBV6-5	CASSYGGGPTGQYF
TRBJ1-3	TRBV29-1	CSAGGTGSGNTIYF
TRBJ2-7	TRBV5-1	CASSLSSRDYEQYF
TRBJ1-3	TRBV7-9	CASSSGTRTFGNTIYF
TRBJ1-1	TRBV2	CASSADREAFF
TRBJ2-3	TRBV20-1	CSASPGGGGDTQYF
TRBJ2-7	TRBV7-2	CASSSGPEQYF
TRBJ2-3	TRBV5-1	CASSFSWDTQYF